This is a list of T cell receptor beta chains from one sample in a study of CD8 T cells in ankylosing spondylitis. TCRdb redid the calling of the 5' RACE reads with MiXCR, one entry per CDR3 protein. Of roughly 180,000 distinct CDR3 sequences listed, around a tenth were seen once; the top ten hold approximately 16%. The sample consisted of blood, either unsorted or a sorted T cell fraction (not recorded which). Receptors originate from a female donor with ankylosing spondylitis or in good health (not recorded which). The CDR3 runs from the conserved cysteine through the conserved F or W. The D gene is left open where the match is weak. Expanded clones are given a class, and other clones once, few, many or no size at all.

size: few
D: TRBD2
V: TRBV9
J: TRBJ2-7
DNA: TGTGCCAGCAGCGCTAGCGGGAGCCACTACGAGCAGTACTTC
CDR3: CASSASGSHYEQYF

size: -
D: TRBD2
V: TRBV11-2
J: TRBJ2-7
DNA: TGTGCCAGCAGCTACGCTCGGGGGGCCTACGAGCAGTACTTC
CDR3: CASSYARGAYEQYF

size: -
D: TRBD1
V: TRBV4-3
J: TRBJ1-1
DNA: TGCGCCAGCAGCCAACCCGGGACAGTTGAAGCTTTCTTT
CDR3: CASSQPGTVEAFF

size: few
D: -
V: TRBV20-1
J: TRBJ2-7
DNA: TGCAGTGTTCCCCAGGGTACCGAAGACTACGAGCAGTACTTC
CDR3: CSVPQGTEDYEQYF

size: -
D: -
V: TRBV20-1
J: TRBJ2-7
DNA: TGCAGTGCTAGGGGGGGCAGCGTTTTCACCTACGAGCAGTACTTC
CDR3: CSARGGSVFTYEQYF

size: few
D: TRBD1
V: TRBV7-9
J: TRBJ1-2
DNA: TGTGCCAGCAGCTCAACGACAGGGCCACACTATAACTATGGCTACACCTTC
CDR3: CASSSTTGPHYNYGYTF

size: few
D: -
V: TRBV5-5
J: TRBJ1-1
DNA: TGTGCCAGCAGCATGACAGGTAGCGACACTGAAGCTTTCTTT
CDR3: CASSMTGSDTEAFF

size: many
D: TRBD2
V: TRBV6-2/TRBV6-3
J: TRBJ2-1
DNA: TGTGCCAGCAGTTACTCGATTGGGGGGGCCTACAATGAGCAGTTCTTC
CDR3: CASSYSIGGAYNEQFF

size: -
D: -
V: TRBV27
J: TRBJ2-1
DNA: TGTGCCAGCAGTGCGGACAGAGAGCAGTTCTTC
CDR3: CASSADREQFF

size: -
D: -
V: TRBV9
J: TRBJ1-1
DNA: TGTGCCAGCAGCGTAGCGGGGGACACTGAAGCTTTCTTT
CDR3: CASSVAGDTEAFF

size: few
D: TRBD1
V: TRBV29-1
J: TRBJ2-1
DNA: TGCAGCGTTTCGGACAGGGATGGGTTTAGCGATGAGCAGTTCTTC
CDR3: CSVSDRDGFSDEQFF

size: once
D: TRBD1
V: TRBV10-1
J: TRBJ1-2
DNA: TGCGCCACCCTCCAATCCGGGACAGGCTATGGCTACACCTTC
CDR3: CATLQSGTGYGYTF

size: -
D: -
V: TRBV4-2
J: TRBJ2-1
DNA: TGTGCCAGCAGCCAGATAGCGGCTAGCTCCTACAATGAGCAGTTCTTC
CDR3: CASSQIAASSYNEQFF

size: few
D: TRBD2
V: TRBV7-6
J: TRBJ2-7
DNA: TGTGCCAGCAGCCAGCGAGCGGGAGGGCCTCACGAGCAGTACTTC
CDR3: CASSQRAGGPHEQYF

size: few
D: TRBD2
V: TRBV6-1
J: TRBJ2-1
DNA: TGTGCCAGCATCTCGGAGGATGGGACTAGCGGGTTTACTGAGCAGTTCTTC
CDR3: CASISEDGTSGFTEQFF

size: many
D: TRBD2
V: TRBV24-1
J: TRBJ2-1
DNA: TGTGCCACCAGCTCCGGGACTAGCGGGACTCATGAGCAGTTCTTC
CDR3: CATSSGTSGTHEQFF

size: few
D: -
V: TRBV7-7
J: TRBJ2-7
DNA: TGTGCTAGCAGCTTATTCTCAGGGCACGAGCAGTACTTC
CDR3: CASSLFSGHEQYF

size: -
D: -
V: TRBV24-1
J: TRBJ1-5
DNA: TGTGCCACCAGTGAACCGGGTGGTCAGCCCCAGCATTTT
CDR3: CATSEPGGQPQHF

size: few
D: -
V: TRBV6-2/TRBV6-3
J: TRBJ2-1
DNA: TGTGCCAGCAGCCCCGGTCTTTCTTATAAAATTGTCGATGAGCAGTTCTTC
CDR3: CASSPGLSYKIVDEQFF

size: -
D: -
V: TRBV6-5
J: TRBJ2-5
DNA: TGTGCCAGCGGTGGGCCCGGGGAGACCCAGTACTTC
CDR3: CASGGPGETQYF

size: many
D: -
V: TRBV24-1
J: TRBJ2-1
DNA: TGTGCCACCAGTGCCGGGACTTCGAATGAGCAGTTCTTC
CDR3: CATSAGTSNEQFF

size: -
D: -
V: TRBV6-1
J: TRBJ1-5
DNA: TGTGCCAGCAGATCCCAGCAGATCAATCAGCCCCAGCATTTT
CDR3: CASRSQQINQPQHF

size: -
D: TRBD1
V: TRBV7-9
J: TRBJ2-5
DNA: TGTGCCAGCAGCTTATGGCAGGGGGCGGAAGGAGAGACCCAGTACTTC
CDR3: CASSLWQGAEGETQYF

size: few
D: TRBD2
V: TRBV27
J: TRBJ2-2
DNA: TGTGCCAGCAGTCCGGGGGAGGGGACCGGGGAGCTGTTTTTT
CDR3: CASSPGEGTGELFF

size: -
D: -
V: TRBV5-1
J: TRBJ2-5
DNA: TGCGCCAGCAGCGAGGAGAGCATCCCGGGGACCCAGTACTTC
CDR3: CASSEESIPGTQYF

size: few
D: TRBD2
V: TRBV11-1
J: TRBJ2-3
DNA: TGTGCCAGCAGTCCCCCCACTAGCGGGGGGACTAGCACAGATACGCAGTATTTT
CDR3: CASSPPTSGGTSTDTQYF

size: -
D: -
V: TRBV27
J: TRBJ1-1
DNA: TGTGCCAGCAGTTTATCGGGAGGGTTCGGCACTGAAGCTTTCTTT
CDR3: CASSLSGGFGTEAFF

size: -
D: -
V: TRBV6-1
J: TRBJ2-7
DNA: TGTGCCAGCAGCCACCCCGGGGAAGCCTACGAGCAGTACTTC
CDR3: CASSHPGEAYEQYF

size: few
D: -
V: TRBV4-3
J: TRBJ2-7
DNA: TGCGCCAGCAGCCAAGATTTAGAGGGCGGCTACGAGCAGTACTTC
CDR3: CASSQDLEGGYEQYF

size: few
D: -
V: TRBV27
J: TRBJ2-4
DNA: TGTGCCAGCAAGGGCGGGATTGCCAAAAACATTCAGTACTTC
CDR3: CASKGGIAKNIQYF

size: few
D: TRBD2
V: TRBV9
J: TRBJ2-1
DNA: TGTGCCAGCAGCCCTTCAGCGGCGGGGGGAAATGAGCAGTTCTTC
CDR3: CASSPSAAGGNEQFF

size: -
D: -
V: TRBV16
J: TRBJ2-3
DNA: TGTGCCAGCAGCCAAATCGGCAGCGCAGATACGCAGTATTTT
CDR3: CASSQIGSADTQYF

size: -
D: TRBD2
V: TRBV30
J: TRBJ2-1
DNA: TGTGCCTGGAGTTTACTAGCGGGGGCCTACAATGAGCAGTTCTTC
CDR3: CAWSLLAGAYNEQFF

size: -
D: TRBD2
V: TRBV27
J: TRBJ2-7
DNA: TGTGCCAGCAGCCTCCGGGGTAGCGGGAGTTACGAGCAGTACTTC
CDR3: CASSLRGSGSYEQYF

size: -
D: TRBD1
V: TRBV6-5
J: TRBJ2-7
DNA: TGTGCCAGCAGTTACCGCAACCCCGGGACAGTGAAGGACGAGCAGTACTTC
CDR3: CASSYRNPGTVKDEQYF

size: many
D: TRBD2
V: TRBV6-1
J: TRBJ2-1
DNA: TGTGCCAGCAGTCTAGCGGGAGGCAGCCTTGATGAGCAGTTCTTC
CDR3: CASSLAGGSLDEQFF

size: -
D: -
V: TRBV7-9
J: TRBJ2-2
DNA: TGTGCCAGCAGCTTTGGGACTACCGGGGAGCTGTTTTTT
CDR3: CASSFGTTGELFF

size: few
D: -
V: TRBV6-5
J: TRBJ2-7
DNA: TGTGCCAGCAGTTACTCTAGGGTGTACGAGCAGTACTTC
CDR3: CASSYSRVYEQYF

size: many
D: TRBD1
V: TRBV10-3
J: TRBJ2-5
DNA: TGTGCCATCAGCGCGACAGGGGGGGAACAAGAGACCCAGTACTTC
CDR3: CAISATGGEQETQYF

size: few
D: -
V: TRBV12-3/TRBV12-4
J: TRBJ1-2
DNA: TGTGCCAGCAGTCCACGGGGCAGGTTTAACTATGGCTACACCTTC
CDR3: CASSPRGRFNYGYTF

size: -
D: TRBD2
V: TRBV18
J: TRBJ2-1
DNA: TGTGCCAGCTCACCACCGAGAGGCGGGAGCGGGAATAATGAGCAGTTCTTC
CDR3: CASSPPRGGSGNNEQFF

size: many
D: -
V: TRBV28
J: TRBJ2-7
DNA: TGTGCCAGCAGACTGGATTACGAGCAGTACTTC
CDR3: CASRLDYEQYF

size: -
D: -
V: TRBV5-1
J: TRBJ2-1
DNA: TGCGCCAGCAGCCGTGGCAGGGGTGGCCACAATGAGCAGTTCTTC
CDR3: CASSRGRGGHNEQFF

size: many
D: -
V: TRBV7-9
J: TRBJ2-3
DNA: TGTGCCAGCAGCTTACCCAGGGAGGGCACAGATACGCAGTATTTT
CDR3: CASSLPREGTDTQYF

size: few
D: -
V: TRBV15
J: TRBJ2-6
DNA: TGTGCCACCAGCTCACGGGTTACTGGGGCCAACGTCCTGACTTTC
CDR3: CATSSRVTGANVLTF

size: -
D: -
V: TRBV15
J: TRBJ2-3
DNA: TGTGCCACCAGCAGTAGGGGATACACAGATACGCAGTATTTT
CDR3: CATSSRGYTDTQYF

size: many
D: -
V: TRBV4-2
J: TRBJ1-1
DNA: TGTGCCAGCAGCCACCCCGGAGGGGGGGAGAAAGCTTTCTTT
CDR3: CASSHPGGGEKAFF

size: many
D: TRBD2
V: TRBV7-8
J: TRBJ2-7
DNA: TGTGCCAGCAGCCCCGGACTAGCGGCCTTCCAGAGCTCCTACGAGCAGTACTTC
CDR3: CASSPGLAAFQSSYEQYF